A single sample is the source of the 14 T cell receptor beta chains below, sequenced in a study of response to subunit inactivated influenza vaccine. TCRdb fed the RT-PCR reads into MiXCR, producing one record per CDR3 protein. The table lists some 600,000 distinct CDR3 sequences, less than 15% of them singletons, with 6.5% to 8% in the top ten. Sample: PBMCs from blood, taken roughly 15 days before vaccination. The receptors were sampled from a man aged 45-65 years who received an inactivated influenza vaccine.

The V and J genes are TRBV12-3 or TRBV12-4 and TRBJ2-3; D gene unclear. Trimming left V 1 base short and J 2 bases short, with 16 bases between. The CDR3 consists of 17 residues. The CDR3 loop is CASSLVGSLHSTDTQYF. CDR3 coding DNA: TGTGCCAGCAGTTTAGTCGGTTCATTACATTCCACAGATACGCAGTATTTT.

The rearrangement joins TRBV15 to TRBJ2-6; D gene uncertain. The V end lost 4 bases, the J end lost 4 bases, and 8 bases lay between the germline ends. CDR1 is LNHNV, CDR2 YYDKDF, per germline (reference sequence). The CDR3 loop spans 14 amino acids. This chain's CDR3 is CATSTGLGANVLTF. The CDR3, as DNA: TGTGCCACCAGCACCGGTCTGGGGGCCAACGTCCTGACTTTC.

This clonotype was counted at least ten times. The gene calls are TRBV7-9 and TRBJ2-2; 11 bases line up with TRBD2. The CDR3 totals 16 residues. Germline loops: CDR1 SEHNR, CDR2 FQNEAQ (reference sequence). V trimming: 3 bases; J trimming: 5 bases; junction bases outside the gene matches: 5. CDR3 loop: CASSFGTSGDTGELFF. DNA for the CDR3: TGTGCCAGCAGCTTCGGGACTAGCGGAGATACCGGGGAGCTGTTTTTT.

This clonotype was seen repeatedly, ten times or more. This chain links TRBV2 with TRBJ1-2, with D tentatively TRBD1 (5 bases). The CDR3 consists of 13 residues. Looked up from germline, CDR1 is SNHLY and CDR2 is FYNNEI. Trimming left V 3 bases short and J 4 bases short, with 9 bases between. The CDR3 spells CASSDGGGYGYTF. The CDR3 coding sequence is TGTGCCAGCAGTGATGGGGGGGGCTATGGCTACACCTTC.

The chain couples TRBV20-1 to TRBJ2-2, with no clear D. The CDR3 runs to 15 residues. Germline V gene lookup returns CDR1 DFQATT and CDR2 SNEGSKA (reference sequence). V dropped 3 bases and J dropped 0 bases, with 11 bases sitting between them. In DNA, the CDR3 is TGCAGTGCTAGTATGCCAGGCTCGAACACCGGGGAGCTGTTTTTT. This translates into CSASMPGSNTGELFF.

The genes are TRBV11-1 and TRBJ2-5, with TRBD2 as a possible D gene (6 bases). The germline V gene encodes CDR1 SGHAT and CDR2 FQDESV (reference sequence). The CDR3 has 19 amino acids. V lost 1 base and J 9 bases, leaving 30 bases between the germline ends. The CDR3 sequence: CASSLVIFRGTLSPVAQYF. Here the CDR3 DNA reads TGTGCCAGCAGCTTAGTTATCTTTCGCGGGACTCTCTCTCCGGTGGCCCAGTACTTC.

Written as DNA, the CDR3 is TGTGCCAGCACCCGATTAGGGGGGGCCGGGGAGCTGTTTTTT. Translation gives CASTRLGGAGELFF. The rearrangement uses TRBV12-3 or TRBV12-4 and TRBJ2-2; D might be TRBD2 (7 bases). V was trimmed by 7 bases and J by 6 bases, leaving 15 bases between them. This CDR3 has 14 amino acids.

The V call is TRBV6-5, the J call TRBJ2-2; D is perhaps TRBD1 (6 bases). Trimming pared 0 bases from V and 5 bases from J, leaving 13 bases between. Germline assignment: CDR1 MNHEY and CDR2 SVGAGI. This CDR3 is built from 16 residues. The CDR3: CASSYSRTVFTGELFF. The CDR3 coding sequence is TGTGCCAGCAGTTACTCGCGGACAGTTTTTACCGGGGAGCTGTTTTTT.

The CDR3: CSVSPSGGGTDTQYF. The DNA for the CDR3 is TGCAGCGTTTCCCCCAGCGGGGGGGGCACAGATACGCAGTATTTT. The J gene is TRBJ2-3, the V gene TRBV29-1, with TRBD2 matching over 10 bases. CDR1 is SQVTM and CDR2 is ANQGSEA in the germline V gene. The CDR3 totals 15 residues. The J segment lost 1 base and the V segment lost 5 bases, leaving 6 bases of the junction unmatched.

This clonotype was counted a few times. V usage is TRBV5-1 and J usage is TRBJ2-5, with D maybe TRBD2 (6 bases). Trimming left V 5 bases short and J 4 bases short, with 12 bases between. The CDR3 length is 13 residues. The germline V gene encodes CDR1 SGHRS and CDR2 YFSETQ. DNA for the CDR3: TGCGCCAGCAGGTTTTGGGGAGGAGAGACCCAGTACTTC. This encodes CASRFWGGETQYF.

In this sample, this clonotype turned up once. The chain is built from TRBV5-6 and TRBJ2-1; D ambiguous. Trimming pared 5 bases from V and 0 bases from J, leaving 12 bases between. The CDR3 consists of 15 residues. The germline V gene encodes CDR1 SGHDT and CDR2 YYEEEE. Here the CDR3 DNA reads TGTGCCAGCAGATCCGGTCTGAGCTCCTACAATGAGCAGTTCTTC. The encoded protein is CASRSGLSSYNEQFF.

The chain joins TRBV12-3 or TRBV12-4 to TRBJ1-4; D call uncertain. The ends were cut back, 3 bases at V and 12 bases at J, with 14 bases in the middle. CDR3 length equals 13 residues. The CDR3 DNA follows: TGTGCCAGCAGTTTGTATTCGACATCTGAACTGTTTTTT. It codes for CASSLYSTSELFF.

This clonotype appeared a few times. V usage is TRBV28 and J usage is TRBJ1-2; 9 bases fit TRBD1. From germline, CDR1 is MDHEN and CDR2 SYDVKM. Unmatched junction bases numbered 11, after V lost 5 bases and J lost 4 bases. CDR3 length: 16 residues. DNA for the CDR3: TGTGCCAGCAGTCCAACAGGGGGCGAAAGAAGCTATGGCTACACCTTC. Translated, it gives CASSPTGGERSYGYTF.

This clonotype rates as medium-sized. CDR3 coding DNA: TGTGCCAGCAGTTTGAGACAGGAGATCACAGATACGCAGTATTTT. Translating gives CASSLRQEITDTQYF. V is TRBV12-3 or TRBV12-4 and J is TRBJ2-3, with D possibly being TRBD1 (6 bases). This CDR3 is 15 amino acids long. Trimming removed 3 bases from V and 2 bases from J, with 12 bases in between.